This T cell receptor (beta chain) was obtained from a study of shared clonotypes between healthy human individuals. CDR1 and CDR2 (germline): LGHNA, YNFKEQ. Trimming took 1 base from V and 7 from J; bases not matched to a gene: 7. CDR3 length: 16 amino acids. The study, taken as a whole, reports: Compared with clonotypes that all four donors shared, non-shared clonotypes had lower generation probabilities. Sharing across four donors was highest in naive CD4 (roughly 5%) and lowest in memory CD8 (roughly 0.4%). Rarefaction indicated that sorted-subset sequencing remained incomplete although depth was large. Represented genetic and exposure-history diversity was restricted by having few donors.

Some clones are missing from TCRdb's copy, which holds only in-frame ones; the method was immunoSEQ multiplex PCR. The data show roughly 680,000 clones, approximately 77% seen once. About this clone: As yet, its antigen is unknown.

The receptor's source is a woman between 25 and 40 years old in good health. The material sequenced was memory CD4+ T cells sorted from blood. Subset indicated: CD45RA-negative fraction. The rearrangement uses TRBV4-2 and TRBJ2-2; 9 nucleotides line up with TRBD2. The DNA of the CDR3 is TGTGCCAGCAGCCAAGGCGGGGGGGAGCTCGACGGGGAGCTGTTTTTT. It specifies CASSQGGGELDGELFF.